One and the same sample provided the 14 T cell receptor beta chains below, sequenced in a study of cytotoxic CD8 clonotypes in ibrutinib-treated CLL. Some clones are missing from TCRdb's copy, which holds only in-frame ones; the method was immunoSEQ multiplex PCR. The sample includes about 140,000 clones, approximately 90% of them seen just once. The sample consisted of PBMCs, taken after 12 months of ibrutinib treatment. The receptors derive from a human donor with chronic lymphocytic leukemia.

The chain employs TRBV7-9 and TRBJ1-3; D not resolved. The CDR3 contains 13 residues. CDR1 and CDR2 (germline): SEHNR, FQNEAQ (reference sequence). V lost 6 bases, J lost 1 base, and 7 bases lay in between. The CDR3 spells CASRFPSGNTIYF. CDR3 nucleotides: TGTGCCAGCAGGTTTCCGTCTGGAAACACCATATATTTT.

Here the CDR3 DNA reads TGTGCCAGCAGCCCAAGTGGGGGACTAGCGCCAAACTCCTACGAGCAGTACTTC. Its protein product is CASSPSGGLAPNSYEQYF. The chain employs TRBV7-9 and TRBJ2-7; 10 positions match TRBD2. CDR3 length: 18 amino acids. Germline loops: CDR1 SEHNR, CDR2 FQNEAQ (reference sequence). With 5 bases clipped from V and 0 bases from J, the junction kept 13 bases outside the gene matches.

The genes are TRBV7-8 and TRBJ1-3; TRBD1 might be the D (5 bases). This CDR3 is built from 15 residues. V gave up 8 bases and J gave up 0 bases, with 14 bases separating them. Germline loops: CDR1 SGHVS, CDR2 FQNEAQ. In DNA, the CDR3 is TGTGCCAGCGGACTCCGGACACGCTCTGGAAACACCATATATTTT. It encodes CASGLRTRSGNTIYF. The full variable domain, in which reference TRBV7-8 and TRBJ1-3 provide the parts outside the CDR3, is GAGVSQSPRYKVAKRGQDVALRCDPISGHVSLFWYQQALGQGPEFLTYFQNEAQLDKSGLPSDRFFAERPEGSVSTLKIQRTQQEDSAVYLCASGLRTRSGNTIYFGEGSWLTVV.

This clone has a single count. This chain joins TRBV5-1 and TRBJ2-5; TRBD2 agrees at 9 bases. Germline V gives CDR1 SGHRS, CDR2 YFSETQ. The ends lost 3 bases at V and 4 bases at J; junction bases unmatched: 7. The CDR3 covers 15 residues. This CDR3 is CASSSIGTSSETQYF. The DNA of the CDR3 is TGCGCCAGCAGCTCGATAGGGACTAGCTCAGAGACCCAGTACTTC. The full variable domain, completed using reference TRBV5-1 and TRBJ2-5, is KAGVTQTPRYLIKTRGQQVTLSCSPISGHRSVSWYQQTPGQGLQFLFEYFSETQRNKGNFPGRFSGRQFSNSRSEMNVSTLELGDSALYLCASSSIGTSSETQYFGPGTRLLVL.

Regarding this clone: Within the sample, other DNA sequences also encode this same CDR3. The chain carries TRBV6-5 and TRBJ2-7, with D unclear. CDR1 and CDR2 from the germline V gene are MNHEY and SVGAGI. Trimming removed 0 bases at V and 2 bases at J, with 5 bases between. This CDR3 has 13 amino acids. The CDR3 spells CASSYSPTYEQYF. The CDR3 region has the DNA TGTGCCAGCAGTTACTCCCCTACCTACGAGCAGTACTTC.

V is TRBV4-3 and J is TRBJ2-4, with D unresolved. Germline loops: CDR1 LGHNA, CDR2 YSLEER. This CDR3 has 15 residues. V was clipped by 0 bases and J by 2 bases, with 8 bases between them. Here the CDR3 reads CASSQDYRTKNIQYF. CDR3 DNA sequence: TGCGCCAGCAGCCAAGATTACCGGACCAAAAACATTCAGTACTTC.

The chain links TRBV7-2 to TRBJ1-5; TRBD1 might be the D (6 bases). V lost 1 base to trimming and J lost 2 bases, with 9 bases between them. This CDR3 contains 15 residues. Germline V gene sequence: CDR1 SGHTA, CDR2 FQGNSA. This chain's CDR3 is CASSLVGGGNQPQHF. CDR3 bases: TGTGCCAGCAGCTTAGTCGGGGGCGGCAATCAGCCCCAGCATTTT.

CDR3 loop: CASSPGQNQETQYF. The CDR3 nucleotides are TGTGCCAGTAGTCCGGGACAGAACCAAGAGACCCAGTACTTC. The J gene is TRBJ2-5, the V gene TRBV19; 7 positions match TRBD1. The CDR3 loop spans 14 amino acids. From germline, CDR1 is LNHDA and CDR2 SQIVND (reference sequence). Losses at the gene ends were 5 bases for V and 0 bases for J; bases not matched to a gene: 3.

The V gene is TRBV7-9, the J gene TRBJ2-1, with TRBD1 matching over 7 bases. The germline V gene encodes CDR1 SEHNR and CDR2 FQNEAQ (reference sequence). J gave up 8 bases and V 4 bases, and 11 bases lay outside the gene matches. This CDR3 is built from 15 residues. The CDR3 nucleotides are TGTGCCAGCAGCTGGGACAGAATCTCACTTTATGAGCAGTTCTTC. As protein: CASSWDRISLYEQFF.

The chain employs TRBV28 and TRBJ1-2; 10 bases map to TRBD1. From germline, CDR1 is MDHEN and CDR2 SYDVKM. Losses at the gene ends were 5 bases for V and 8 bases for J; bases not matched to a gene: 2. The CDR3 has 12 amino acids. CDR3: CASSGTGVGYTF. Written as DNA, the CDR3 is TGTGCCAGCAGTGGGACAGGGGTCGGCTACACCTTC.

The chain employs TRBV7-9 and TRBJ2-7; TRBD1 matches at 10 bases. The germline gives CDR1 SEHNR, CDR2 FQNEAQ (reference sequence). Trimming at V came to 4 bases and at J to 1 base, leaving 7 bases not matched to a gene. The length of the CDR3 is 16 residues. CDR3 DNA: TGTGCCAGCAGCTCGATTCGGGACAGGGGATCCTACGAGCAGTACTTC. Residues: CASSSIRDRGSYEQYF.

The rearrangement uses TRBV10-3 and TRBJ2-7, with D possibly TRBD2 on 6 matching bases. The V gene's germline CDR1 is ENHRY and CDR2 SYGVKD. The CDR3 is 15 residues long. V lost 6 bases and J 2 bases, leaving 17 bases between the germline ends. In DNA, the CDR3 is TGTGCCATCAGCCGTGAGGGTAGCGGCGCCTACGAGCAGTACTTC. It codes for CAISREGSGAYEQYF.

The rearrangement joins TRBV28 to TRBJ2-7; the match to TRBD2 covers 8 bases. This CDR3 has 15 residues. The ends lost 7 bases at V and 4 bases at J; junction bases unmatched: 12. The germline gives CDR1 MDHEN, CDR2 SYDVKM. CDR3 coding DNA: TGTGCCAGCAAACCATCCGGGACTAGTGCTTACGAGCAGTACTTC. This sequence encodes CASKPSGTSAYEQYF.

The genes are TRBV2 and TRBJ1-2, with D unresolved. Germline values: CDR1 SNHLY, CDR2 FYNNEI. The CDR3 is 14 amino acids. V lost 1 base, J lost 4 bases, and 10 bases lay in between. CDR3 bases: TGTGCCAGCAGTGAAGAACTCCGCATCTATGGCTACACCTTC. Amino acid sequence: CASSEELRIYGYTF.